What follows are 18 T cell receptor beta chains derived from one specimen sequenced in a study of blood T cell repertoires in COVID-19. Only in-frame clones appear in the TCRdb table, and some are missing; sequencing was by immunoSEQ multiplex PCR. The table shows 200,000 or so clones, with 87% occurring only once. The sequenced material came from PBMCs or T cells enriched from blood (not recorded which). These receptors were obtained from a man in his thirties or forties who had recovered from COVID-19.

The chain links TRBV4-1 to TRBJ2-7; 9 bases map to TRBD2. The V and J ends lost 4 bases and 5 bases, in that order; junction bases with no gene match: 15. This CDR3 comprises 17 residues. Germline V CDR1 and CDR2: MGHRA, YSYEKL. The chain's CDR3 is CASSPLGYSSGVNEQYF. The CDR3 coding sequence is TGCGCCAGCAGCCCCCTGGGGTACTCTAGCGGGGTTAACGAGCAGTACTTC.

The V call is TRBV7-2, the J call TRBJ2-3; 7 bases line up with TRBD1. Germline V lookup: CDR1 SGHTA, CDR2 FQGNSA. The CDR3 contains 14 residues. With 3 bases clipped from V and 4 bases from J, the junction kept 4 bases outside the gene matches. The CDR3 DNA follows: TGTGCCAGCAGCTTGGGACAGCCCCCAGATACGCAGTATTTT. Encoded protein: CASSLGQPPDTQYF.

J is TRBJ2-5 and V is TRBV7-9; no clear D. The germline V gene has CDR1 SEHNR and CDR2 FQNEAQ (reference sequence). The CDR3 length is 14 residues. Trimming cost V 3 bases and J 2 bases, with 10 bases left between them. CDR3 amino acids: CASSFTVPQETQYF. Here the CDR3 DNA reads TGTGCCAGCAGCTTTACAGTCCCACAAGAGACCCAGTACTTC.

The chain uses TRBV11-1 and TRBJ1-4; D gene uncertain. V was cut by 4 bases and J by 7 bases, with 16 bases left in between. CDR1 SGHAT and CDR2 FQDESV come from the germline V gene (reference sequence). The CDR3 sequence is 15 residues long. In DNA form, the CDR3 reads TGTGCCAGCAGCTCAATTTCCGCCGGCGGTGAAAAACTGTTTTTT. Amino acids: CASSSISAGGEKLFF.

The V call is TRBV6-5, the J call TRBJ1-2; TRBD1 agrees at 9 bases. Germline-derived CDR1 and CDR2 are MNHEY and SVGAGI. The CDR3 is made up of 15 amino acids. After removal of 4 bases from V and 2 bases from J, the junction contained 5 bases not matched to a gene. CDR3 DNA sequence: TGTGCCAGCAGTTGGGGGACAGGGTGGAACTATGGCTACACCTTC. Protein sequence: CASSWGTGWNYGYTF.

This sequence joins TRBV19 and TRBJ2-7, with D possibly being TRBD2 (5 bases). Germline V lookup: CDR1 LNHDA, CDR2 SQIVND (reference sequence). The CDR3 is 15 amino acids. V was shortened by 1 base and J by 6 bases, with 16 bases between the two germline ends. CDR3 sequence reads: CASSIVGGLLGEQYF. The CDR3 DNA follows: TGTGCCAGTAGTATAGTAGGAGGCCTCCTGGGCGAGCAGTACTTC. The whole variable domain, remainder taken from reference TRBV19 and TRBJ2-7, is DGGITQSPKYLFRKEGQNVTLSCEQNLNHDAMYWYRQDPGQGLRLIYYSQIVNDFQKGDIAEGYSVSREKKESFPLTVTSAQKNPTAFYLCASSIVGGLLGEQYFGPGTRLTVT.

The rearrangement joins TRBV2 to TRBJ1-2; weak D call: TRBD1 (6 bases). The germline CDR1 and CDR2 sequences are SNHLY and FYNNEI. The CDR3 covers 15 residues. V was cut by 10 bases and J by 4 bases, with 22 bases left in between. The CDR3 region has the DNA TGTGCCACTCCCACGACCGATACAGGGCCCTATGGCTACACCTTC. Amino acids: CATPTTDTGPYGYTF.

This sequence joins TRBV6-5 and TRBJ1-5; the D is unclear. Trimming shortened V by 0 bases and J by 2 bases, and 8 bases separated the two germline ends. Germline V gives CDR1 MNHEY, CDR2 SVGAGI. The CDR3 has 15 amino acids. The CDR3 bases are TGTGCCAGCAGTTACTCAGCCCGCGGCAATCAGCCCCAGCATTTT. Translation: CASSYSARGNQPQHF.

This rearrangement joins TRBV2 to TRBJ2-5; 7 nucleotides line up with TRBD1. From germline, CDR1 is SNHLY and CDR2 FYNNEI. The CDR3 is made up of 17 amino acids. V shed 5 bases, J shed 5 bases, and the junction held 17 bases outside the gene matches. The CDR3 sequence is CASSSHTGERRRETQYF. The CDR3, as DNA: TGTGCCAGCAGTTCGCATACAGGGGAGAGGAGAAGGGAGACCCAGTACTTC. The variable domain in full, completed from reference TRBV2 and TRBJ2-5, reads EPEVTQTPSHQVTQMGQEVILRCVPISNHLYFYWYRQILGQKVEFLVSFYNNEISEKSEIFDDQFSVERPDGSNFTLKIRSTKLEDSAMYFCASSSHTGERRRETQYFGPGTRLLVL.

The genes are TRBV7-8 and TRBJ2-2, with D possibly TRBD2 on 6 matching bases. Trimming removed 8 bases from V and 4 bases from J, with 11 bases in between. Germline values: CDR1 SGHVS, CDR2 FQNEAQ. The CDR3 is 13 residues long. DNA of the CDR3: TGTGCCAGCGCAAGGAGGGGCACCGGGGAGCTGTTTTTT. This translates into CASARRGTGELFF.

J is TRBJ1-6 and V is TRBV12-3 or TRBV12-4, with D unresolved. The CDR3 is 13 amino acids. Trimming took 2 bases from V and 8 from J, leaving 7 bases between them. CDR3 DNA: TGTGCCAGCAGTTTAACAAGTGATTCACCCCTCCACTTT. Its protein is CASSLTSDSPLHF.

The rearrangement uses TRBV4-2 and TRBJ2-3, with 10 bases aligning to TRBD2. The CDR3 extends over 17 amino acids. Germline V gene lookup returns CDR1 LGHNA and CDR2 YNFKEQ. With 0 bases clipped from V and 1 base from J, the junction kept 4 bases outside the gene matches. In DNA form, the CDR3 reads TGTGCCAGCAGCCAAGATGGGCTAGCGGGGGGCACAGATACGCAGTATTTT. Residues: CASSQDGLAGGTDTQYF.

The chain joins TRBV2 to TRBJ1-6, with D unresolved. This CDR3 spans 15 amino acids. The germline V gene encodes CDR1 SNHLY and CDR2 FYNNEI. Between the trimmed V and J ends, which lost 2 bases and 11 bases, there was a span of 16 bases. The CDR3 coding sequence is TGTGCCAGCAGTGAACGGACGAGGCGGGCGGCACCCCTCCACTTT. It is translated as CASSERTRRAAPLHF.

Only one count was recorded for this clone. This rearrangement joins TRBV5-4 to TRBJ1-3; 7 nucleotides align to TRBD1. Per germline, CDR1 SGHNT and CDR2 YYREEE (reference sequence). The CDR3 totals 16 residues. V shed 0 bases, J shed 11 bases, and the junction held 14 bases outside the gene matches. The CDR3 loop is CASSLGQGEGSSAIYF. The CDR3 coding sequence is TGTGCCAGCAGCTTGGGACAGGGTGAGGGGTCGTCGGCCATATATTTT.

The genes are TRBV7-8 and TRBJ2-1; TRBD1 might be the D (5 bases). V was shortened by 1 base and J by 5 bases, with 12 bases between the two germline ends. The CDR3 extends over 15 amino acids. Germline V gene lookup returns CDR1 SGHVS and CDR2 FQNEAQ. The CDR3 DNA reads TGTGCCAGCAGCTTAGGGGCAGGGCATAACAATGAGCAGTTCTTC. Residues: CASSLGAGHNNEQFF.

This sequence joins TRBV6-6 and TRBJ2-1; tentative D call: TRBD2 (5 bases). V shed 5 bases and J shed 2 bases, with 19 bases lying between them. The CDR3 extends over 17 amino acids. Germline V CDR1 and CDR2: MNHNY, SVGAGI (reference sequence). The CDR3 sequence: CASSPLARSGTYNEQFF. For the CDR3, the DNA is TGTGCCAGCAGTCCCTTGGCTCGATCGGGGACCTACAATGAGCAGTTCTTC.

The CDR3 coding sequence is TGCAGCGTTGTCTTGTGGCAGAACACCGAGCAGTACTTC. Translated: CSVVLWQNTEQYF. The chain couples TRBV29-1 to TRBJ2-7, with D unclear. The ends were cut back, 4 bases at V and 6 bases at J, with 16 bases in the middle. This CDR3 spans 13 amino acids. Germline V lookup: CDR1 SQVTM, CDR2 ANQGSEA.

Notes on this clone: Other DNA variants within this sample encode the same CDR3. This sequence joins TRBV7-8 and TRBJ2-7; D remains unclear. Trimming cost V 5 bases and J 0 bases, with 5 bases left between them. Germline V gene sequence: CDR1 SGHVS, CDR2 FQNEAQ. The CDR3 has 12 residues. CDR3 amino acids: CASSPSSYEQYF. The CDR3 region has the DNA TGTGCCAGCAGCCCCAGCTCCTACGAGCAGTACTTC. Full variable domain (rest looked up from reference TRBV7-8 and TRBJ2-7): GAGVSQSPRYKVAKRGQDVALRCDPISGHVSLFWYQQALGQGPEFLTYFQNEAQLDKSGLPSDRFFAERPEGSVSTLKIQRTQQEDSAVYLCASSPSSYEQYFGPGTRLTVT.